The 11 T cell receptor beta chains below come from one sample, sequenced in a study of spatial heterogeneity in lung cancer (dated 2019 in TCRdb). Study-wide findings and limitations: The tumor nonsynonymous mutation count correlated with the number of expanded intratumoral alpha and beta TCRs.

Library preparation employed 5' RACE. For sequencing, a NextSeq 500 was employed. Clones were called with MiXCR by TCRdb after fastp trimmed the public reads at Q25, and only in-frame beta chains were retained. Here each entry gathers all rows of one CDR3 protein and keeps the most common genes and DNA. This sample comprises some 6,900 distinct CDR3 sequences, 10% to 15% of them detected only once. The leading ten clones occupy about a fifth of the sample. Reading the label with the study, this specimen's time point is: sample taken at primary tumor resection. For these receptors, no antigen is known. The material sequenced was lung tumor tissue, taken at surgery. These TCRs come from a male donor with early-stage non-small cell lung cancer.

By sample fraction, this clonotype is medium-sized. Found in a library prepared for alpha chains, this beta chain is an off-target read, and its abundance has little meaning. The CDR3 sequence is CASAIGDEQFF. CDR3 nucleotides: TGTGCCAGCGCCATAGGGGATGAGCAGTTCTTC. V and J are TRBV12-3 or TRBV12-4 and TRBJ2-1, with a possible D match to TRBD1 (5 bases). This CDR3 is built from 11 residues. Trimming took off 8 bases at V and 8 bases at J, with 10 bases between the two ends.

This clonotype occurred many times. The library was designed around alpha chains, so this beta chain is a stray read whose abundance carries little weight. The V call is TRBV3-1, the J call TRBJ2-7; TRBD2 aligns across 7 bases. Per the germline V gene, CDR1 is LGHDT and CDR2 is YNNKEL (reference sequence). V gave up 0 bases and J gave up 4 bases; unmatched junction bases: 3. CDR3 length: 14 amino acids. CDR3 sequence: CASSQDGGGYEQYF. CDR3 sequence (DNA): TGTGCCAGCAGCCAAGATGGGGGGGGATACGAGCAGTACTTC.

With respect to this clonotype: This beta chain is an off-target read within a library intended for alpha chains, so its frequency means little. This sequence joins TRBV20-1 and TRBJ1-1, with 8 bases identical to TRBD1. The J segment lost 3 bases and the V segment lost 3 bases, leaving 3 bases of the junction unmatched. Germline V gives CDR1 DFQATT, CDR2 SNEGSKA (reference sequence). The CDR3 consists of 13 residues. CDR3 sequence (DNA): TGCAGTGCTAGTCAGGGGGCGTACACTGAAGCTTTCTTT. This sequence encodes CSASQGAYTEAFF.

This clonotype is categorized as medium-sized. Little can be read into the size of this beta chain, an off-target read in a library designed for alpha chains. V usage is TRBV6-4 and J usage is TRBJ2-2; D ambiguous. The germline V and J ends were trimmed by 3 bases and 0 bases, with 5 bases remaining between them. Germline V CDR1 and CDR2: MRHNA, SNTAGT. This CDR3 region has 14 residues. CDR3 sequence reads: CASSERTNTGELFF. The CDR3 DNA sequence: TGTGCCAGCAGTGAAAGGACGAACACCGGGGAGCTGTTTTTT.

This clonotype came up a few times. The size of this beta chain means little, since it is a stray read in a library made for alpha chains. CDR3 in DNA: TGTGCCAGCAGTCCTACGGGGACAGGAGGCTACGAGCAGTACTTC. Protein sequence: CASSPTGTGGYEQYF. The chain uses TRBV27 and TRBJ2-7, with 8 positions matching TRBD1. This CDR3 has 15 amino acids. J gave up 3 bases and V 5 bases, and 9 bases lay outside the gene matches. Germline loops: CDR1 MNHEY, CDR2 SMNVEV (reference sequence).

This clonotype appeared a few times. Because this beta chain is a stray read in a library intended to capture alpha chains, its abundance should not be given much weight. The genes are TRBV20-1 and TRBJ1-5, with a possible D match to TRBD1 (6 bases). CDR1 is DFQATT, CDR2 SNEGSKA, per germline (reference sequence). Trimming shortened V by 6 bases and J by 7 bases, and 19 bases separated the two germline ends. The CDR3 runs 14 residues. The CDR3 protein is CSASAGGRGQPQHF. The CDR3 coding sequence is TGCAGTGCCAGTGCTGGTGGGAGGGGGCAGCCCCAGCATTTT.

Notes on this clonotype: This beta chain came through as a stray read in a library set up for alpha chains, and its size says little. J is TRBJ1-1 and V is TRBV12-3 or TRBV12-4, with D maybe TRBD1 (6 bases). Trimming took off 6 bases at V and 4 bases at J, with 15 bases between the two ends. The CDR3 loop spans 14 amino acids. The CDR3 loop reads CASSPGGAATEAFF. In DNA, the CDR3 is TGTGCCAGCAGCCCCGGGGGGGCGGCCACTGAAGCTTTCTTT.

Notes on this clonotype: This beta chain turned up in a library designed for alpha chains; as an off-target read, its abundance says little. The CDR3 DNA reads as TGTGCCAGCAGCTTAGCGGTGACCGCTCAGGCCAGAGTTGGTTACGAGCAGTACTTC. It encodes CASSLAVTAQARVGYEQYF. The gene calls are TRBV7-8 and TRBJ2-7; D is undetermined. V gave up 0 bases and J gave up 4 bases, with 25 bases separating them. Germline V gene data show CDR1 as SGHVS and CDR2 as FQNEAQ. The CDR3 runs 19 residues.

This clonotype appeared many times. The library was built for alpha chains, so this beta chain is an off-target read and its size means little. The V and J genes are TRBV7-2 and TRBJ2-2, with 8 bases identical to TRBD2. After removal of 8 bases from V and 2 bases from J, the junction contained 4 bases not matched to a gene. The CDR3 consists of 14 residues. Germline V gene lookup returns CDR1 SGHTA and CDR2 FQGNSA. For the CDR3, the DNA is TGTGCCAGCGAACTAGCGGTTAACACCGGGGAGCTGTTTTTT. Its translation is CASELAVNTGELFF.

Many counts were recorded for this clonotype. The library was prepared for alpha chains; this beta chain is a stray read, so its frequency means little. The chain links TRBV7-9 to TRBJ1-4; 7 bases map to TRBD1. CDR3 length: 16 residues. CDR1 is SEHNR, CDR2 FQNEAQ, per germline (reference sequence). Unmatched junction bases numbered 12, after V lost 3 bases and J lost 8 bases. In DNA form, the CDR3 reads TGTGCCAGCAGCTTTAGCTGGGGCAGGGGGGACGAAAAACTGTTTTTT. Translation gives CASSFSWGRGDEKLFF.

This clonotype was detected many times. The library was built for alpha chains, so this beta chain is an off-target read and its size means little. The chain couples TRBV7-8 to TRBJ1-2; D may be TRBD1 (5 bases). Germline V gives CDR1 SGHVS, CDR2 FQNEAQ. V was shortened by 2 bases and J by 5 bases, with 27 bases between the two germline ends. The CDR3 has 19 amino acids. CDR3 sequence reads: CASSLRLGDRSGSPYGYTF. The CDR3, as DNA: TGTGCCAGCAGCTTAAGGTTGGGAGATAGATCAGGGAGCCCATATGGCTACACCTTC.